This T cell receptor (beta chain) derives from a study of shared clonotypes between healthy human individuals. Across the study: A donor's plate count was three for CD4 naive and three for CD4 memory; CD8 naive had two and CD8 memory one.

Study-wide results and limits: Naive subsets generally had larger estimated richness than memory subsets.

The germline gives CDR1 SGHTA, CDR2 FQGNSA. Trimming pared 4 bases from V and 8 bases from J, leaving 18 bases between. The CDR3 totals 15 residues. Concerning this clone itself: What it binds is not known.

Sequencing used immunoSEQ multiplex PCR; TCRdb keeps in-frame clones, though not all of them. Of about 2.5 million clones listed, around 90% are singletons. The V call is TRBV7-2, the J call TRBJ1-5, with D maybe TRBD1 (5 bases). The clonotype comes from a man between 18 and 29 years old in good health. Some clones in this sample may be carry-over from other donors' samples. The sample taken for sequencing was naive CD4+ T cells from PBMCs. This sample's subset: CD45RA+ positively selected. CDR3 sequence (DNA): TGTGCCAGCAGCTCCGCGGGGGACCGTCTAGAGCCCCAGCATTTT. This sequence encodes CASSSAGDRLEPQHF. Supplemented by reference TRBV7-2 and TRBJ1-5, the full variable domain reads GAGVSQSPSNKVTEKGKDVELRCDPISGHTALYWYRQSLGQGLEFLIYFQGNSAPDKSGLPSDRFSAERTGGSVSTLTIQRTQQEDSAVYLCASSSAGDRLEPQHFGDGTRLSIL.